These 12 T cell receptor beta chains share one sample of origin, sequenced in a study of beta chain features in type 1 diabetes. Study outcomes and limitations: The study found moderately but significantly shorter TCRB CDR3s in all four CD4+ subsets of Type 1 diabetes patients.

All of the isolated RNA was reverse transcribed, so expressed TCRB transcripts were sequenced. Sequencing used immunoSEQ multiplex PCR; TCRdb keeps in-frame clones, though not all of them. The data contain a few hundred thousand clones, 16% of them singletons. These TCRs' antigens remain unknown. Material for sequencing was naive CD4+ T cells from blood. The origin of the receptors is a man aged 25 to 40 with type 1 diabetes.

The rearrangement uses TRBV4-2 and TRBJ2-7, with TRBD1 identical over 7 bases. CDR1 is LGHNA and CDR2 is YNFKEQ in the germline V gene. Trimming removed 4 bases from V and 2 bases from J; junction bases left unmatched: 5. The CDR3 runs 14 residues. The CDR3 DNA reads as TGTGCCAGCAGCCTGGACAGGCGAACCTACGAGCAGTACTTC. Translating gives CASSLDRRTYEQYF.

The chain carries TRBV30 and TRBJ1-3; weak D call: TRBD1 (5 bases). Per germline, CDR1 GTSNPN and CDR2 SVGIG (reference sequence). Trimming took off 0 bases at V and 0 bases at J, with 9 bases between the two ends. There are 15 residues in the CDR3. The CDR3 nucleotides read TGTGCCTGGAGTGTACAGGTATTCTCTGGAAACACCATATATTTT. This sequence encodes CAWSVQVFSGNTIYF.

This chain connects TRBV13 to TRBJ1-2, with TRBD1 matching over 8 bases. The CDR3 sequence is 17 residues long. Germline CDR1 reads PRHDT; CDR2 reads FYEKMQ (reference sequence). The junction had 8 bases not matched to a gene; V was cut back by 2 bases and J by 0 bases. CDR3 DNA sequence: TGTGCCAGCAGCTTACGGACAGGGAGATATGCTAACTATGGCTACACCTTC. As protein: CASSLRTGRYANYGYTF.

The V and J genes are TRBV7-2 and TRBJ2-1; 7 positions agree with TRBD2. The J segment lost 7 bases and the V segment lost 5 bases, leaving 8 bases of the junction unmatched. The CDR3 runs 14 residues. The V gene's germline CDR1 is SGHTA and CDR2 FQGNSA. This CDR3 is CASSTPVGGNEQFF. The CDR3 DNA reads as TGTGCCAGCAGCACCCCGGTGGGGGGGAATGAGCAGTTCTTC.

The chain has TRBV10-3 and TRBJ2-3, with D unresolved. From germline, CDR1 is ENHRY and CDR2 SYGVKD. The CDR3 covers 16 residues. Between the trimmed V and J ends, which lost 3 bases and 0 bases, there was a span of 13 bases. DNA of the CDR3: TGTGCCATCAGTGACCGACTGCTTTCTAGCACAGATACGCAGTATTTT. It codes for CAISDRLLSSTDTQYF.

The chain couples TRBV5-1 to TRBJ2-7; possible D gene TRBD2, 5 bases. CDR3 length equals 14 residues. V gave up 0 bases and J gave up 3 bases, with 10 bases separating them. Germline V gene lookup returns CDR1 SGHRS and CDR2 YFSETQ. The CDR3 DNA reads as TGCGCCAGCAGCTTGGGGCAGGCGGGCTACGAGCAGTACTTC. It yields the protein CASSLGQAGYEQYF.

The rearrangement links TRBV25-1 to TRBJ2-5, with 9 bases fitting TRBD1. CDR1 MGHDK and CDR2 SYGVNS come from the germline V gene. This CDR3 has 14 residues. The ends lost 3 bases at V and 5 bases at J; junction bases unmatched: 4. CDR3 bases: TGTGCCAGCAGTGATCGGACAGGGGTTGAGACCCAGTACTTC. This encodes CASSDRTGVETQYF.

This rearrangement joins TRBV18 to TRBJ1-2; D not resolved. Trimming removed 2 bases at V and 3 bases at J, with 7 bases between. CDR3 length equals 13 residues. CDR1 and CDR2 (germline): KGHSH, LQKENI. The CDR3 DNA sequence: TGTGCCAGCTCACCAGACGTAGACTATGGCTACACCTTC. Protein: CASSPDVDYGYTF.

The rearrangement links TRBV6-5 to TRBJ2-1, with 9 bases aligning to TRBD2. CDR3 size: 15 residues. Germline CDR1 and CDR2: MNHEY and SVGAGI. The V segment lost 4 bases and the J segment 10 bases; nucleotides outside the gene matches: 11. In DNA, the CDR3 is TGTGCCAGCAGTTCCCCCCCCGCGGGAGGGAAGGAGCAGTTCTTC. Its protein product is CASSSPPAGGKEQFF.

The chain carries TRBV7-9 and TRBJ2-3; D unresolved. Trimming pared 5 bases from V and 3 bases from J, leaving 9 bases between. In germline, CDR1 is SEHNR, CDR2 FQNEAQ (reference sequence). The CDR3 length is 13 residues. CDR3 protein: CASSPPGTDTQYF. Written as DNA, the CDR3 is TGTGCCAGCAGCCCCCCTGGTACAGATACGCAGTATTTT.

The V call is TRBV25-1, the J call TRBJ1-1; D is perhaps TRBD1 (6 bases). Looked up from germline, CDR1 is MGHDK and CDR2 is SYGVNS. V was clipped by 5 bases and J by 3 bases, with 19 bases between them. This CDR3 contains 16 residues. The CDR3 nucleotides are TGTGCCAGCAGTCCAAGTACGGGGGCTGGGGACACTGAAGCTTTCTTT. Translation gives CASSPSTGAGDTEAFF.

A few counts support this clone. CDR3 sequence: CSVAFGQTGAETQYF. The DNA for the CDR3 is TGCAGCGTTGCTTTCGGCCAGACAGGGGCGGAGACCCAGTACTTC. J is TRBJ2-5 and V is TRBV29-1; 8 bases agree with TRBD1. The CDR3 is made up of 15 amino acids. Germline CDR1 and CDR2: SQVTM and ANQGSEA. V lost 4 bases and J lost 5; bases outside the gene matches: 12.